These T cell receptor beta chains were read from a single sample in a study of blood T cells in healthy people across ages. TCRdb re-called the 5' RACE reads through MiXCR, storing one row per CDR3 protein. The sample comprises just over 1 million distinct CDR3 sequences, around 43% of which are singletons, and 18% rests with the top ten. The sequencing input was blood. The source of these receptors is a woman aged 55-70 years in good health. Each CDR3 is given with its conserved first and last residue.

j_gene: TRBJ2-1; v_gene: TRBV14; CDR3aa: CASSQAGGLLSYNEQFF
j_gene: TRBJ2-1; v_gene: TRBV5-5; CDR3aa: CASSLAVAVSYNEQFF
j_gene: TRBJ2-7; v_gene: TRBV27; CDR3aa: CASIGLAGGFYEQYF
j_gene: TRBJ2-3; v_gene: TRBV29-1; CDR3aa: CSVVLAGGRGTQYF
j_gene: TRBJ2-7; v_gene: TRBV28; CDR3aa: CASSSGTWEDEQYF
j_gene: TRBJ2-6; v_gene: TRBV7-2; CDR3aa: CASSLGGGVGANVLTF
j_gene: TRBJ2-4; v_gene: TRBV25-1; CDR3aa: CASSGPGLGLREQYF
j_gene: TRBJ2-7; v_gene: TRBV12-3/TRBV12-4; CDR3aa: CASSFVRLAGGSSYEQYF
j_gene: TRBJ2-1; v_gene: TRBV15; CDR3aa: CATSTWAWTNNEQFF
j_gene: TRBJ2-3; v_gene: TRBV10-2; CDR3aa: CASTLTAAAPSTDTQYF
j_gene: TRBJ2-7; v_gene: TRBV6-1; CDR3aa: CASSASGLAGGISSYEQYF
j_gene: TRBJ2-3; v_gene: TRBV7-9; CDR3aa: CVRGRARSTDTQYF
j_gene: TRBJ1-1; v_gene: TRBV29-1; CDR3aa: CSPNEAFF
j_gene: TRBJ2-7; v_gene: TRBV5-4; CDR3aa: CASSSGDSFFSDEQYF
j_gene: TRBJ1-2; v_gene: TRBV20-1; CDR3aa: CSARVEGGASGYTF
j_gene: TRBJ2-3; v_gene: TRBV20-1; CDR3aa: CGAALVDTQYF
j_gene: TRBJ2-5; v_gene: TRBV5-1; CDR3aa: CASSLTVPETQYF
j_gene: TRBJ1-2; v_gene: TRBV9; CDR3aa: CASSVEDRVDGYTF
j_gene: TRBJ2-1; v_gene: TRBV27; CDR3aa: CASSRWTGSSYNEQFF
j_gene: .; v_gene: TRBV27; CDR3aa: CASSSVLGETQYF
j_gene: TRBJ2-2; v_gene: TRBV4-1; CDR3aa: CASSHGASPNTGELFF
j_gene: TRBJ2-5; v_gene: TRBV18; CDR3aa: CASSPPVQETQYF
j_gene: .; v_gene: TRBV12-3/TRBV12-4; CDR3aa: CASSLYAATTIYEQYF
j_gene: TRBJ1-1; v_gene: TRBV29-1; CDR3aa: CSVRVGADTEAFF